This T cell receptor beta chain stems from a study of human T cells and chemical hapten exposure. TCRdb fed the RACE reads into MiXCR, producing one record per CDR3 protein. The table lists approximately 160,000 distinct CDR3 sequences, 25% to 35% of them singletons. CDR1 is DFQATT, CDR2 SNEGSKA, per germline (reference sequence). The CDR3 consists of 13 residues. This clonotype was detected a few times. A read error may produce the germline difference seen at one junction end. Time point in this sample: patch test 3, about 24 weeks after DPC sensitization. The treatment is: therapeutic diphenylcyclopropenone sensitization with weekly scalp DPC.

The sequenced sample was whole blood, obtained in connection with sensitization to the hapten diphenylcyclopropenone (DPC). The clonotype was recovered from a woman aged 18-30 years with alopecia areata. Some clones in this sample may be carry-over from other donors' samples. The chain recombines TRBV20-1 with TRBJ1-5, with 8 bases fitting TRBD1. This CDR3 is CSARDRGDQPQHF. The CDR3 coding sequence is TGCAGTGCTCGAGACAGGGGCGATCAGCCCCAGCATTTT.